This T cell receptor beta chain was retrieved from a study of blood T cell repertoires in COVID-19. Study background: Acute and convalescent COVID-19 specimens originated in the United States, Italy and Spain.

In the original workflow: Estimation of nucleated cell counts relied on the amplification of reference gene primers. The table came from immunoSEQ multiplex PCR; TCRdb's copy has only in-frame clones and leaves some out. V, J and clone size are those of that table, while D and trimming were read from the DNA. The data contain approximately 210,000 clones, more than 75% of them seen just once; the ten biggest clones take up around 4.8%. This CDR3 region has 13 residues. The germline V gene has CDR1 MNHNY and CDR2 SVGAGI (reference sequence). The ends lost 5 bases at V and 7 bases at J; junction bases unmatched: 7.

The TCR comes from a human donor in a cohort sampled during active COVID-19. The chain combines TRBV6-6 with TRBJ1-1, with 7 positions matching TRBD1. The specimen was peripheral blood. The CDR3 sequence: CASSLTGVGEAFF. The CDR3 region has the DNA TGTGCCAGCAGTCTTACAGGGGTTGGTGAAGCTTTCTTT.